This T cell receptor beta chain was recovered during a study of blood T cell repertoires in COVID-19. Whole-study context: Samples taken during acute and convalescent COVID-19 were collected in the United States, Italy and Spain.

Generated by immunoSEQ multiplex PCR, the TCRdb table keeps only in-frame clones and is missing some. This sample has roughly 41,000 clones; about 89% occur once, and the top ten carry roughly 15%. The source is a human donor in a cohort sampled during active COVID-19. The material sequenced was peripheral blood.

CDR3 region: CASSLNQGALSSTDTQYF. The CDR3 region has the DNA TGCGCCAGCAGCTTGAATCAGGGGGCCCTTTCTAGCACAGATACGCAGTATTTT. The rearrangement uses TRBV5-1 and TRBJ2-3; 8 bases match TRBD1. The germline V gene has CDR1 SGHRS and CDR2 YFSETQ. This CDR3 is built from 18 residues. The trim removed 1 base at V and 0 bases at J, leaving 10 bases unmatched.